Following are 20 T cell receptor beta chains from one sample sequenced in a study of OX40 agonist ivuxolimab in advanced cancers. Using immunoSEQ multiplex PCR, the repertoire was profiled, and TCRdb retains in-frame clones only, with some absent. In the table there are tens of thousands of clones, approximately 80% of which are singletons. The specimen comprised CD4+ or CD8+ T cells sorted from blood, sampled in a trial of the OX40 agonist ivuxolimab. The receptors were sampled from an adult with an advanced solid tumor such as melanoma, head and neck, liver or kidney cancer.

V gene TRBV11-3 combines with J gene TRBJ2-5; D not resolved. There are 12 residues in the CDR3. The germline gives CDR1 SGHNT, CDR2 YENEEA. The V gene lost 8 bases and the J gene lost 0 bases, with 7 bases spanning the gap. CDR3 amino acids: CASAGYQETQYF. The CDR3 nucleotides are TGTGCCAGCGCTGGCTACCAAGAGACCCAGTACTTC.

V usage is TRBV19 and J usage is TRBJ2-1, with TRBD1 as a possible D gene (7 bases). The CDR3 covers 16 residues. The V gene lost 6 bases and the J gene lost 0 bases, with 15 bases spanning the gap. The germline V gene encodes CDR1 LNHDA and CDR2 SQIVND (reference sequence). The CDR3 nucleotides read TGTGCCAGTAGAGGAGGGGGCAGCTTCTCCTACAATGAGCAGTTCTTC. Translating it yields CASRGGGSFSYNEQFF.

This clone was counted only a few times. The rearrangement links TRBV30 to TRBJ1-1; D unclear. CDR1 and CDR2 from the germline V gene are GTSNPN and SVGIG (reference sequence). The CDR3 sequence is 12 residues long. V dropped 2 bases and J dropped 4 bases, with 8 bases sitting between them. The CDR3 loop is CAWSREFTEAFF. The CDR3 DNA reads TGTGCCTGGAGTCGGGAATTCACTGAAGCTTTCTTT.

The chain combines TRBV7-9 with TRBJ2-7; D is unresolved. Germline loops: CDR1 SEHNR, CDR2 FQNEAQ (reference sequence). The CDR3 is 15 residues long. Trimming took off 5 bases at V and 2 bases at J, with 16 bases between the two ends. The CDR3 protein is CASSPVRSLTYEQYF. The CDR3 DNA reads as TGTGCCAGCAGCCCCGTCCGGTCCCTTACCTACGAGCAGTACTTC.

Turning to this clone: Other DNA sequences in this sample translate to the same CDR3. The V gene is TRBV7-6, the J gene TRBJ1-1, with D hard to call. There are 13 residues in the CDR3. V lost 5 bases and J 0 bases, leaving 7 bases between the germline ends. Germline V gives CDR1 SGHVS, CDR2 FNYEAQ. The CDR3 loop reads CASSADLNTEAFF. CDR3 DNA: TGTGCCAGCAGCGCAGACTTGAACACTGAAGCTTTCTTT.

V and J are TRBV7-2 and TRBJ2-5; tentative D call: TRBD2 (6 bases). The J call is doubtful: the DNA matches TRBJ2-7 better. Germline CDR1 SGHTA, CDR2 FQGNSA. This CDR3 contains 14 residues. CDR3 DNA sequence: TGTGCCAGCAGCTCCTCCCTAGCGTCCTACGAGCAGTACTTC. Its translation: CASSSSLASYEQYF.

This clone was recorded a few times. The chain uses TRBV30 and TRBJ2-1, with TRBD2 as a possible D gene (6 bases). The CDR3 loop spans 15 amino acids. Trimming pared 2 bases from V and 10 bases from J, leaving 21 bases between. Germline V gives CDR1 GTSNPN, CDR2 SVGIG (reference sequence). The CDR3 DNA reads TGTGCCTGGAGTAAAGAGACTAGACACGGGACCGAGCAGTTCTTC. This gives the protein CAWSKETRHGTEQFF.

This clone was detected once. V and J are TRBV7-6 and TRBJ2-2, with D tentatively TRBD1 (5 bases). Trimming pared 5 bases from V and 5 bases from J, leaving 12 bases between. The V gene's germline CDR1 is SGHVS and CDR2 FNYEAQ. This CDR3 comprises 14 residues. The CDR3 is CASSPRVTTGELFF. The CDR3 bases are TGTGCCAGCAGCCCCAGGGTGACGACCGGGGAGCTGTTTTTT.

The chain recombines TRBV9 with TRBJ2-7, with no clear D. The CDR3 sequence is 14 residues long. The germline gives CDR1 SGDLS, CDR2 YYNGEE. Trimming removed 3 bases from V and 1 base from J, with 11 bases in between. DNA of the CDR3: TGTGCCAGCAGCGGAGACTTCGAGTCCTACGAGCAGTACTTC. Translating gives CASSGDFESYEQYF.

The rearrangement joins TRBV18 to TRBJ1-1; 8 bases fit TRBD1. The junction had 7 bases not matched to a gene; V was cut back by 4 bases and J by 6 bases. The CDR3 length is 14 residues. Germline lookup yields CDR1 KGHSH and CDR2 LQKENI. Here the CDR3 reads CASSQDREGPEAFF. The CDR3 DNA is TGTGCCAGCTCACAGGACAGGGAGGGGCCTGAAGCTTTCTTT.

V is TRBV5-1 and J is TRBJ2-5; 15 bases are a match to TRBD2. Looked up from germline, CDR1 is SGHRS and CDR2 is YFSETQ. There are 15 residues in the CDR3. V was clipped by 4 bases and J by 5 bases; unmatched bases: 3. The CDR3 bases are TGCGCCAGCAGCCCGGGACTAGCGGGAGGCGAGACCCAGTACTTC. Protein: CASSPGLAGGETQYF.

V and J are TRBV14 and TRBJ1-5; D unclear. Per the germline V gene, CDR1 is SGHDN and CDR2 is FVKESK. The CDR3 has 13 residues. V was pared by 0 bases and J by 9 bases, with 9 bases between. CDR3: CASSQEELGPQHF. CDR3 coding DNA: TGTGCCAGCAGCCAAGAGGAGTTGGGGCCCCAGCATTTT.

The chain recombines TRBV6-5 with TRBJ1-1; 7 bases are shared with TRBD1. Germline CDR1 is MNHEY and CDR2 is SVGAGI. This CDR3 spans 13 amino acids. V was clipped by 7 bases and J by 5 bases; unmatched bases: 7. The CDR3 region has the DNA TGTGCCAGCAACGGACAGGTCGGGACTGAAGCTTTCTTT. Its translation: CASNGQVGTEAFF.

The chain combines TRBV7-6 with TRBJ2-7, with a weak D call TRBD2 (5 bases). CDR1 is SGHVS, CDR2 FNYEAQ, per germline. V lost 2 bases to trimming and J lost 4 bases, with 12 bases between them. This CDR3 comprises 14 residues. The CDR3 DNA is TGTGCCAGCAGCTTACACAAAGGCGGGTACGAGCAGTACTTC. It is translated as CASSLHKGGYEQYF.

This clone is a singleton in its sample. The chain employs TRBV30 and TRBJ1-1, with no clear D. V shed 0 bases and J shed 7 bases, with 15 bases lying between them. This CDR3 is built from 14 residues. Germline V lookup: CDR1 GTSNPN, CDR2 SVGIG (reference sequence). The CDR3 sequence: CAWSVLGRHYEAFF. CDR3 nucleotide sequence: TGTGCCTGGAGTGTATTAGGCAGACACTATGAAGCTTTCTTT.

V gene TRBV4-2 combines with J gene TRBJ1-2, with D uncertain. Germline V gene lookup returns CDR1 LGHNA and CDR2 YNFKEQ. This CDR3 contains 14 residues. Trimming shortened V by 4 bases and J by 2 bases, and 11 bases separated the two germline ends. CDR3 loop: CASSPFPENYGYTF. The CDR3 coding sequence is TGTGCCAGCAGCCCGTTCCCAGAGAACTATGGCTACACCTTC.

The chain joins TRBV27 to TRBJ2-6; possibly TRBD1 for D (6 bases). V lost 6 bases and J lost 2, with 14 bases in between. This CDR3 has 16 amino acids. CDR1 and CDR2 from the germline V gene are MNHEY and SMNVEV (reference sequence). In nucleotides, the CDR3 is TGTGCCAGCAGGGCAGGGGCTTTTCCTGGGGCCAACGTCCTGACTTTC. This sequence encodes CASRAGAFPGANVLTF.

The V and J genes are TRBV25-1 and TRBJ2-3; D uncertain. This CDR3 is built from 14 residues. The V gene's germline CDR1 is MGHDK and CDR2 SYGVNS. V gave up 10 bases and J gave up 3 bases, with 17 bases separating them. In DNA, the CDR3 is TGTGCCACAGGAGAGCCCACGGCGACAGATACGCAGTATTTT. Translating gives CATGEPTATDTQYF.

This clone appeared a single time. J is TRBJ2-2 and V is TRBV6-5; D not resolved. This CDR3 contains 12 residues. Germline V CDR1 and CDR2: MNHEY, SVGAGI. The V end was cut by 6 bases, the J end by 10 bases, with 12 bases between. The CDR3 nucleotides read TGTGCCAGCAGCCGTACATCCTCGGAGCTGTTTTTT. It translates to CASSRTSSELFF.

This clone was counted between two and nine times. This rearrangement joins TRBV4-3 to TRBJ1-2; no reliable D call. V lost 1 base and J lost 8, with 20 bases in between. The CDR3 runs 16 residues. Germline assignment: CDR1 LGHNA and CDR2 YSLEER. In nucleotides, the CDR3 is TGCGCCAGCAGCCAAGTTGTCTCTGGGGAGATGGGCGGCTACACCTTC. Translating gives CASSQVVSGEMGGYTF.